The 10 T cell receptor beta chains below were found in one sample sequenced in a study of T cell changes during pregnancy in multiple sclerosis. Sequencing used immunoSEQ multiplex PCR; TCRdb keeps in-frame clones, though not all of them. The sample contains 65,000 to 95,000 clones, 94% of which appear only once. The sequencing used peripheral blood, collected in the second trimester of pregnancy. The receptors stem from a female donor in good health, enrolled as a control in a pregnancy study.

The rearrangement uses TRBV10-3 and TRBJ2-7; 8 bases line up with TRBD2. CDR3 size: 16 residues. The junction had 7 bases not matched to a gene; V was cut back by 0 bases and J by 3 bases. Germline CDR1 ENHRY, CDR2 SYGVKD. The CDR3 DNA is TGTGCCATCAGTGAGTCTTTTACTAGCGGTGGCTACGAGCAGTACTTC. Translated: CAISESFTSGGYEQYF.

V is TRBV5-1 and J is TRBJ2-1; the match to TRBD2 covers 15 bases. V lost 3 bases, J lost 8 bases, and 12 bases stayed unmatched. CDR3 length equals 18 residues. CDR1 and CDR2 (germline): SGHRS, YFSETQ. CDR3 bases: TGCGCCAGCAGCTCGGCGGGACTAGCGGGAGGACCGAGGTATGAGCAGTTCTTC. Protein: CASSSAGLAGGPRYEQFF.

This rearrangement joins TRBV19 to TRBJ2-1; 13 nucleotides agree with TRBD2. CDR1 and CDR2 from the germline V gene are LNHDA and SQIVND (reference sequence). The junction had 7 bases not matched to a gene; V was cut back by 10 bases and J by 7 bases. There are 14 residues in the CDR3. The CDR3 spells CATLRTSGSNEQFF. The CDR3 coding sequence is TGTGCCACCCTAAGGACTAGCGGGAGTAATGAGCAGTTCTTC. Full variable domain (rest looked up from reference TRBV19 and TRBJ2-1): DGGITQSPKYLFRKEGQNVTLSCEQNLNHDAMYWYRQDPGQGLRLIYYSQIVNDFQKGDIAEGYSVSREKKESFPLTVTSAQKNPTAFYLCATLRTSGSNEQFFGPGTRLTVL.

CDR3 in amino acids: CASSYHAGEETQYF. The CDR3 DNA reads as TGTGCCAGCAGTTACCACGCAGGTGAAGAGACCCAGTACTTC. The chain links TRBV6-5 to TRBJ2-5; D gene unclear. Trimming pared 2 bases from V and 3 bases from J, leaving 10 bases between. The germline gives CDR1 MNHEY, CDR2 SVGAGI. This CDR3 comprises 14 residues.

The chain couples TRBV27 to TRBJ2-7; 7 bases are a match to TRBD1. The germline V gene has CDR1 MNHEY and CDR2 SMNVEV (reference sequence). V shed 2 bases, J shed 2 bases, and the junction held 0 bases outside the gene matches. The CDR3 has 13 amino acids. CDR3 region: CASSLQGAYEQYF. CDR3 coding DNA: TGTGCCAGCAGTTTACAGGGGGCCTACGAGCAGTACTTC.

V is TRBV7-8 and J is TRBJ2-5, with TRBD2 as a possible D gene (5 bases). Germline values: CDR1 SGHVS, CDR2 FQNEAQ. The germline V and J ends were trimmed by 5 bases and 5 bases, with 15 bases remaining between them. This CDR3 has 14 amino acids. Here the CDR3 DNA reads TGTGCCAGCAGCACTACCGGGGTCTCGGAGACCCAGTACTTC. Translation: CASSTTGVSETQYF.

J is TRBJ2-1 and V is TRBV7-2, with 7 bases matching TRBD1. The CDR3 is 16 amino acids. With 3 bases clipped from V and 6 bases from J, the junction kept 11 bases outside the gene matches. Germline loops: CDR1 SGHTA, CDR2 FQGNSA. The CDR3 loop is CASSFASRGRVNEQFF. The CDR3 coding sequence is TGTGCCAGCAGCTTTGCAAGTAGGGGGCGAGTCAATGAGCAGTTCTTC.

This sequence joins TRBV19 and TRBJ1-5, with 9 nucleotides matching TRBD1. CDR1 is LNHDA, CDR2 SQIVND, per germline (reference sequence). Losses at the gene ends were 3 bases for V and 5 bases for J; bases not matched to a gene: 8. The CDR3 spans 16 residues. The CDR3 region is CASSILNRGRDQPQHF. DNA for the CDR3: TGTGCCAGTAGTATTTTGAACAGGGGGCGGGATCAGCCCCAGCATTTT. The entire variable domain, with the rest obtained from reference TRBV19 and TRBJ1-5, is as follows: DGGITQSPKYLFRKEGQNVTLSCEQNLNHDAMYWYRQDPGQGLRLIYYSQIVNDFQKGDIAEGYSVSREKKESFPLTVTSAQKNPTAFYLCASSILNRGRDQPQHFGDGTRLSIL.

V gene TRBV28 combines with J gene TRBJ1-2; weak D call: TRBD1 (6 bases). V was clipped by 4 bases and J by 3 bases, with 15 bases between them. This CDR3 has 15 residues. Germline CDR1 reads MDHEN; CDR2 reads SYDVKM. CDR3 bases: TGTGCCAGCAGTTCCCTTGGACAGCTCCACTATGGCTACACCTTC. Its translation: CASSSLGQLHYGYTF.

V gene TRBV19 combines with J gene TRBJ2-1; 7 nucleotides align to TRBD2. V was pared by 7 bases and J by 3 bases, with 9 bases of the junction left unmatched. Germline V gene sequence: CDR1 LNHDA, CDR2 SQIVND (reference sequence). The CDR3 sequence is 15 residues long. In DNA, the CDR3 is TGTGCCAGTACCCCTCGGACTAGGAGCTACAATGAGCAGTTCTTC. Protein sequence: CASTPRTRSYNEQFF.